One sample yielded the 6 T cell receptor beta chains listed below, sequenced in a study of blood T cells in healthy people across ages. A second PCR, run for roughly 7 to 11 cycles, used a sample-barcoded 5' primer plus a J-beta primer mix. TCRdb re-called the 5' RACE reads through MiXCR, storing one row per CDR3 protein. The sample comprises roughly 730,000 distinct CDR3 sequences, about 61% of which are singletons, and more than 25% rests with the top ten. The material sequenced was blood. Source of these receptors: a middle-aged man in good health.

This clonotype turned up a few times. The V and J genes are TRBV4-2 and TRBJ1-6; D not resolved. The CDR3 is 14 amino acids. The V end was cut by 0 bases, the J end by 7 bases, with 7 bases between. The V gene's germline CDR1 is LGHNA and CDR2 YNFKEQ. Here the CDR3 DNA reads TGTGCCAGCAGCCAAGAACGAGGAAATTCACCCCTCCACTTT. Translated, it gives CASSQERGNSPLHF.

This clonotype was recorded a few times. In nucleotides, the CDR3 is TGTGCCAGCAGCCAATCCCCCGGACAGGGGAAAGGGGGCTACACCTTC. Protein product: CASSQSPGQGKGGYTF. The rearrangement joins TRBV3-1 to TRBJ1-2; 9 bases match TRBD1. The CDR3 loop spans 16 amino acids. Trimming took 2 bases from V and 8 from J; bases not matched to a gene: 12. Germline CDR1 and CDR2: LGHDT and YNNKEL (reference sequence).

This sequence joins TRBV20-1 and TRBJ2-6; TRBD2 agrees at 7 bases. With 5 bases clipped from V and 4 bases from J, the junction kept 14 bases outside the gene matches. Looked up from germline, CDR1 is DFQATT and CDR2 is SNEGSKA (reference sequence). CDR3 size: 17 residues. The CDR3 DNA is TGCAGTGCTCCTGTACGTGGGGGGGTATCGGGGGCCAACGTCCTGACTTTC. Translation gives CSAPVRGGVSGANVLTF.

This sequence joins TRBV21-1 and TRBJ2-7; the table's D call TRBD1 went unverified against the DNA. TRBV21-1 is a pseudogene locus. This CDR3 spans 16 amino acids. The CDR3 here is CASTKMVRGDKFEQYF. The CDR3 coding sequence is TGTGCCAGCACCAAAATGGTCCGGGGAGACAAGTTCGAGCAGTACTTC.

CDR3 protein: CASSLSGLAGIKNIQYF. CDR3 bases: TGTGCCAGCAGCTTATCGGGACTAGCGGGGATAAAAAACATTCAGTACTTC. The rearrangement joins TRBV4-2 to TRBJ2-4, with TRBD2 identical over 13 bases. Germline V CDR1 and CDR2: LGHNA, YNFKEQ. Trimming cost V 5 bases and J 4 bases; bases outside gene matches: 8. The length of the CDR3 is 17 residues.

CDR3 in amino acids: CASSPGLAGSHEQYF. CDR3 sequence (DNA): TGCGCCAGCAGCCCAGGACTAGCGGGAAGTCACGAGCAGTACTTC. The chain is built from TRBV5-1 and TRBJ2-7; TRBD2 agrees at 12 bases. Per germline, CDR1 SGHRS and CDR2 YFSETQ. CDR3 length: 15 residues. With 4 bases clipped from V and 5 bases from J, the junction kept 7 bases outside the gene matches.